A single sample gave rise to the 20 T cell receptor beta chains below, sequenced in a study of blood T cell repertoires in COVID-19. Sequencing was performed with immunoSEQ multiplex PCR; in TCRdb, only in-frame clones are kept and a portion is missing. There are 250,000 to 300,000 clones in the sample; roughly 91% occur only once, and 2% to 2.5% lies in the top ten. Material for sequencing was PBMCs or T cells enriched from blood (not recorded which). These receptor sequences come from an older woman in a cohort exposed to, infected with or recovered from COVID-19 (not recorded which).

J is TRBJ2-1 and V is TRBV24-1; TRBD1 aligns across 9 bases. After removal of 5 bases from V and 5 bases from J, the junction contained 6 bases not matched to a gene. Germline assignment: CDR1 KGHDR and CDR2 SFDVKD. The CDR3 covers 15 residues. The CDR3 region is CATSGKGTGNNEQFF. The CDR3 nucleotides are TGTGCCACCAGTGGGAAAGGGACAGGGAACAATGAGCAGTTCTTC.

This chain joins TRBV21-1 and TRBJ1-6; TRBD1 reflects the table's D call only, with no check against the DNA. TRBV21-1 is a documented pseudogene. The CDR3 extends over 12 amino acids. The CDR3 DNA reads TGTGCCAGCGGGGCGTGGGGTTCACCCCTCCACTTT. Translation gives CASGAWGSPLHF.

The J gene is TRBJ1-2, the V gene TRBV5-4; D not certain. Germline V lookup: CDR1 SGHNT, CDR2 YYREEE (reference sequence). With 0 bases removed from V and 10 bases from J, the gap between germline ends came to 19 bases. This CDR3 region has 15 residues. CDR3 protein: CASSLDRVRPPIYTF. The CDR3 nucleotides are TGTGCCAGCAGCTTGGACCGCGTACGTCCCCCTATCTACACCTTC.

The rearrangement joins TRBV27 to TRBJ2-7; a possible D gene is TRBD2 (5 bases). This CDR3 has 15 amino acids. V shed 2 bases and J shed 0 bases, with 11 bases lying between them. CDR1 is MNHEY, CDR2 SMNVEV, per germline (reference sequence). CDR3 protein: CASSLRGMSSYEQYF. CDR3 bases: TGTGCCAGCAGTTTACGGGGTATGAGCTCCTACGAGCAGTACTTC.

The chain joins TRBV2 to TRBJ2-1; possible D gene TRBD2, 5 bases. Germline CDR1 and CDR2: SNHLY and FYNNEI. The germline V and J ends were trimmed by 1 base and 4 bases, with 5 bases remaining between them. The length of the CDR3 is 13 residues. CDR3 bases: TGTGCCAGCAGTGAAGGGACTTACAATGAGCAGTTCTTC. Its translation is CASSEGTYNEQFF.

This clone was seen only once. The rearrangement links TRBV25-1 to TRBJ1-2; 9 bases map to TRBD1. Per the germline V gene, CDR1 is MGHDK and CDR2 is SYGVNS. The V gene end was trimmed by 0 bases and the J gene end by 0 bases; junction bases not matched to a gene: 8. The CDR3 runs to 18 residues. Here the CDR3 reads CASSEYGMGQGANYGYTF. In DNA form, the CDR3 reads TGTGCCAGCAGTGAATATGGTATGGGACAGGGAGCTAACTATGGCTACACCTTC.

This rearrangement joins TRBV5-4 to TRBJ2-3; 11 bases fit TRBD2. This CDR3 is 13 amino acids long. Germline V gene sequence: CDR1 SGHNT, CDR2 YYREEE (reference sequence). With V trimmed by 7 bases and J by 15 bases, 13 bases remained unmatched. The CDR3 DNA reads TGTGCCAGCGACCACGGGACTAGCGGCCCTGGTTATTTT. This encodes CASDHGTSGPGYF.

This chain connects TRBV7-3 to TRBJ2-7, with 8 bases that match TRBD1. V was clipped by 5 bases and J by 3 bases; unmatched bases: 9. Per the germline V gene, CDR1 is SGHTA and CDR2 is FQGTGA. This CDR3 has 15 residues. CDR3 nucleotides: TGTGCCAGCAGCCCGTATTCCGGACAGGGCTACGAGCAGTACTTC. This codes for CASSPYSGQGYEQYF.

J is TRBJ2-1 and V is TRBV14, with TRBD2 matching over 10 bases. Trimming removed 1 base from V and 4 bases from J; junction bases left unmatched: 4. Germline V CDR1 and CDR2: SGHDN, FVKESK. The CDR3 runs to 16 residues. CDR3: CASSQVLLAGYNEQFF. CDR3 in DNA: TGTGCCAGCAGCCAAGTATTACTAGCGGGGTACAATGAGCAGTTCTTC.

The chain employs TRBV11-2 and TRBJ1-1; 9 bases are a match to TRBD1. V trimming: 2 bases; J trimming: 0 bases; junction bases outside the gene matches: 7. CDR1 SGHAT and CDR2 FQNNGV come from the germline V gene. This CDR3 spans 17 amino acids. This chain's CDR3 is CASSLTSGQGLNTEAFF. CDR3 nucleotide sequence: TGTGCCAGCAGCTTAACCTCCGGACAGGGGTTGAACACTGAAGCTTTCTTT.

V usage is TRBV7-9 and J usage is TRBJ1-2; 7 nucleotides match TRBD1. The germline V gene has CDR1 SEHNR and CDR2 FQNEAQ (reference sequence). V lost 6 bases and J lost 3; bases outside the gene matches: 7. The CDR3 totals 14 residues. The CDR3 loop is CASRPTGEDYGYTF. The CDR3 DNA is TGTGCCAGCAGGCCCACAGGGGAGGACTATGGCTACACCTTC.

The chain recombines TRBV5-4 with TRBJ2-5; D is uncertain. The CDR3 is 14 amino acids. From germline, CDR1 is SGHNT and CDR2 YYREEE (reference sequence). V was cut by 0 bases and J by 2 bases, with 8 bases left in between. CDR3 in amino acids: CASSLGQFQETQYF. In nucleotides, the CDR3 is TGTGCCAGCAGCTTGGGGCAGTTTCAAGAGACCCAGTACTTC. Complete variable domain (other parts from reference TRBV5-4 and TRBJ2-5): ETGVTQSPTHLIKTRGQQVTLRCSSQSGHNTVSWYQQALGQGPQFIFQYYREEENGRGNFPPRFSGLQFPNYSSELNVNALELDDSALYLCASSLGQFQETQYFGPGTRLLVL.

The chain employs TRBV19 and TRBJ1-2; TRBD1 is a possible D gene (5 bases). The germline V gene encodes CDR1 LNHDA and CDR2 SQIVND (reference sequence). The V gene lost 3 bases and the J gene lost 5 bases, with 16 bases spanning the gap. The CDR3 contains 15 residues. CDR3 in amino acids: CASSIRGSGAYGYTF. The CDR3 coding sequence is TGTGCCAGTAGTATCCGCGGCAGTGGGGCTTATGGCTACACCTTC. Filled out from reference TRBV19 and TRBJ1-2, the complete variable domain reads DGGITQSPKYLFRKEGQNVTLSCEQNLNHDAMYWYRQDPGQGLRLIYYSQIVNDFQKGDIAEGYSVSREKKESFPLTVTSAQKNPTAFYLCASSIRGSGAYGYTFGSGTRLTVV.

This clone has just one count. This chain connects TRBV19 to TRBJ1-2; 7 bases fit TRBD1. V lost 1 base and J lost 4; bases outside the gene matches: 3. The CDR3 totals 14 residues. Per germline, CDR1 LNHDA and CDR2 SQIVND (reference sequence). This CDR3 is CASSIVRDSYGYTF. In DNA form, the CDR3 reads TGTGCCAGTAGTATAGTAAGGGACAGCTATGGCTACACCTTC.

The rearrangement joins TRBV2 to TRBJ2-7; 10 bases fit TRBD1. The CDR3 runs to 12 residues. Germline CDR1 reads SNHLY; CDR2 reads FYNNEI. The V gene end was trimmed by 4 bases and the J gene end by 6 bases; junction bases not matched to a gene: 0. CDR3 bases: TGTGCCAGCAGTGGGACAGGGGGCGAGCAGTACTTC. Its protein is CASSGTGGEQYF.

This chain connects TRBV7-8 to TRBJ2-1; TRBD1 matches at 7 bases. This CDR3 spans 15 amino acids. Trimming at V came to 1 base and at J to 3 bases, leaving 3 bases not matched to a gene. The germline V gene has CDR1 SGHVS and CDR2 FQNEAQ. The CDR3 spells CASSLEGAFYNEQFF. The CDR3 DNA is TGTGCCAGCAGCTTAGAGGGGGCGTTCTACAATGAGCAGTTCTTC. Full variable domain (outside the CDR3, taken from reference TRBV7-8 and TRBJ2-1): GAGVSQSPRYKVAKRGQDVALRCDPISGHVSLFWYQQALGQGPEFLTYFQNEAQLDKSGLPSDRFFAERPEGSVSTLKIQRTQQEDSAVYLCASSLEGAFYNEQFFGPGTRLTVL.

J is TRBJ2-7 and V is TRBV15; TRBD1 matches 11 bases. J was trimmed by 4 bases and V by 8 bases; bases with no gene match: 7. Germline V CDR1 and CDR2: LNHNV, YYDKDF (reference sequence). There are 14 residues in the CDR3. The CDR3 region is CATAQGTGGYEQYF. CDR3 coding DNA: TGTGCCACCGCCCAGGGGACAGGGGGTTACGAGCAGTACTTC.

The J gene is TRBJ2-7, the V gene TRBV2, with 8 nucleotides matching TRBD1. V was pared by 11 bases and J by 1 base, with 10 bases of the junction left unmatched. The germline V gene has CDR1 SNHLY and CDR2 FYNNEI. The CDR3 spans 14 residues. The CDR3 protein is CARRTGILSYEQYF. The CDR3 nucleotides read TGTGCCCGGCGGACAGGGATCTTATCCTACGAGCAGTACTTC.

V gene TRBV19 combines with J gene TRBJ1-1; no firm D call. Germline V lookup: CDR1 LNHDA, CDR2 SQIVND (reference sequence). The CDR3 has 12 amino acids. V was trimmed by 10 bases and J by 3 bases, leaving 12 bases between them. The CDR3 loop is CATLSPDTEAFF. The CDR3 nucleotides are TGTGCCACCTTATCCCCGGACACTGAAGCTTTCTTT.

As regards this clone: Within the sample, other DNA sequences also encode this same CDR3. V and J are TRBV18 and TRBJ2-1, with D possibly TRBD2 on 6 matching bases. V dropped 3 bases and J dropped 0 bases, with 12 bases sitting between them. CDR1 is KGHSH and CDR2 is LQKENI in the germline V gene. There are 16 residues in the CDR3. The CDR3 is CASSPSGVYSYNEQFF. In DNA form, the CDR3 reads TGTGCCAGCTCACCTAGCGGAGTATACTCCTACAATGAGCAGTTCTTC.